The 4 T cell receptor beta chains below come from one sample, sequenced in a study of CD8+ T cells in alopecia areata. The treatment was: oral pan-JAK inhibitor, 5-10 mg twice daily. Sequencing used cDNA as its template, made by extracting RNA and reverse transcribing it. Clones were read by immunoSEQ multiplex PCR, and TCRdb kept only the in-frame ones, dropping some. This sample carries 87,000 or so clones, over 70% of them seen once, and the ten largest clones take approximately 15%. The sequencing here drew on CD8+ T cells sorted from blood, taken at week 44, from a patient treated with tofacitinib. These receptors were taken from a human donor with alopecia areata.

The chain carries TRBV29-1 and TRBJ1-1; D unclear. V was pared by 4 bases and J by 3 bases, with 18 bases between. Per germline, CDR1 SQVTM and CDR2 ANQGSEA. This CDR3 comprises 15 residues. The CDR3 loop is CSVAESIELDTEAFF. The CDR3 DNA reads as TGCAGCGTTGCCGAATCAATAGAATTGGACACTGAAGCTTTCTTT.

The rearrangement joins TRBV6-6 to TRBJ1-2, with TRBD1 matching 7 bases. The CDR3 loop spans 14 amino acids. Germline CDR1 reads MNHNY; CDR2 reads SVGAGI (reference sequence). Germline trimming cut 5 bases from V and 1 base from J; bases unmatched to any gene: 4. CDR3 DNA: TGTGCCAGCAGTCCGGGACAGATTAACTATGGCTACACCTTC. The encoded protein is CASSPGQINYGYTF.

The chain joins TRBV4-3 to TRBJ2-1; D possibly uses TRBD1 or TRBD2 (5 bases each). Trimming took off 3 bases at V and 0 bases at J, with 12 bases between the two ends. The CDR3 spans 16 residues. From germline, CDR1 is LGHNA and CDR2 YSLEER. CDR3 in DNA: TGCGCCAGCAGCCAGGGGGTAGATCGCTCCTACAATGAGCAGTTCTTC. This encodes CASSQGVDRSYNEQFF.

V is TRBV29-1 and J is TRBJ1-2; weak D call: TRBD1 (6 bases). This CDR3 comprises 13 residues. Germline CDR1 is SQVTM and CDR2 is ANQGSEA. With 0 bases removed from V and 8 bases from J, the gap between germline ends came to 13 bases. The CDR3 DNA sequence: TGCAGCGTTGAAGAAACGACAGGTGAAGGCTACACCTTC. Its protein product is CSVEETTGEGYTF.